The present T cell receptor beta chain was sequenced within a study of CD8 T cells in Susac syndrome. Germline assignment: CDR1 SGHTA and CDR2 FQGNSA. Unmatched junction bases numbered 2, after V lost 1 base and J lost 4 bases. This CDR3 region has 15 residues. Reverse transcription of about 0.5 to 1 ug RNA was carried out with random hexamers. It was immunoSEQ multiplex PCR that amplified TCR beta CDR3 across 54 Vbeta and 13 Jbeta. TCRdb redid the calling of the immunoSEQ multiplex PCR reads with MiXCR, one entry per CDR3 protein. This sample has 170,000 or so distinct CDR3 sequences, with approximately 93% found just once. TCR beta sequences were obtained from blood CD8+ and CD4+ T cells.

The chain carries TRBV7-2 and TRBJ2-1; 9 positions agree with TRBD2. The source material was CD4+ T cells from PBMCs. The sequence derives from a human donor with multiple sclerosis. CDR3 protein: CASSLGAGGYNEQFF. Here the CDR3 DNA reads TGTGCCAGCAGCTTAGGAGCGGGGGGTTACAATGAGCAGTTCTTC.